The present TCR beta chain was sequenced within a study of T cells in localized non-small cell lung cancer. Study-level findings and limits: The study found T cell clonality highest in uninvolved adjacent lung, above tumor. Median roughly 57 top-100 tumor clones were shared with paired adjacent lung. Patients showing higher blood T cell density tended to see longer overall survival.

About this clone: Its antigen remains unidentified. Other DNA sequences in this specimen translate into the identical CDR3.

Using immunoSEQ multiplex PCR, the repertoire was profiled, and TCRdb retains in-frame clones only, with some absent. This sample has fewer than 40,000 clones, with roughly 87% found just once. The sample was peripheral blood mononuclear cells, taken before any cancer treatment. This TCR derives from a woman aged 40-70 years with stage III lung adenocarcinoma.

The CDR3 region has the DNA TGTGCCAGCTCCGACAGGGGAGGTCAGCCCCAGCATTTT. Amino acids: CASSDRGGQPQHF. The rearrangement joins TRBV2 to TRBJ1-5, with 8 bases fitting TRBD1. The CDR3 consists of 13 residues. Germline V gene data show CDR1 as SNHLY and CDR2 as FYNNEI. V dropped 8 bases and J dropped 6; count of bases not matched to a gene: 6.